The clone carrying this T cell receptor (beta chain) was seen at least ten times. The antigen is unknown. The data were taken from a study of blood T cells in healthy people across ages. Study summary: Template switching retrieved approximately one barcoded beta molecule for each two T cells.

For the second PCR, which ran for about 6 to 12 cycles, a sample-barcoded 5' primer and a J-beta primer mix were used. MiXCR was run by TCRdb on the 5' RACE reads, yielding one entry per CDR3 protein. Among hundreds of thousands of distinct CDR3 sequences, under 45% were seen once, and the ten largest hold roughly 19%. The CDR3 is made up of 15 amino acids. CDR1 PRHDT and CDR2 FYEKMQ come from the germline V gene (reference sequence). Trimming shortened V by 2 bases and J by 4 bases, and 15 bases separated the two germline ends. General study points: In these data, TCR beta diversity tracked strongly with naive T cell percentage. Diversity of TCR beta per million T cells declined in a roughly linear way with age. In long-lived donors, naive CD4+ cell counts and diversity exceeded those of aged donors.

This chain joins TRBV13 and TRBJ2-7; tentative D call: TRBD1 (6 bases). The source is a man aged 55-75 years in good health. Sequencing was done on a sample of blood. The CDR3 nucleotides are TGTGCCAGCAGCTTAAAGGGACACCAAATTTACGAGCAGTACTTC. Encoded protein: CASSLKGHQIYEQYF.